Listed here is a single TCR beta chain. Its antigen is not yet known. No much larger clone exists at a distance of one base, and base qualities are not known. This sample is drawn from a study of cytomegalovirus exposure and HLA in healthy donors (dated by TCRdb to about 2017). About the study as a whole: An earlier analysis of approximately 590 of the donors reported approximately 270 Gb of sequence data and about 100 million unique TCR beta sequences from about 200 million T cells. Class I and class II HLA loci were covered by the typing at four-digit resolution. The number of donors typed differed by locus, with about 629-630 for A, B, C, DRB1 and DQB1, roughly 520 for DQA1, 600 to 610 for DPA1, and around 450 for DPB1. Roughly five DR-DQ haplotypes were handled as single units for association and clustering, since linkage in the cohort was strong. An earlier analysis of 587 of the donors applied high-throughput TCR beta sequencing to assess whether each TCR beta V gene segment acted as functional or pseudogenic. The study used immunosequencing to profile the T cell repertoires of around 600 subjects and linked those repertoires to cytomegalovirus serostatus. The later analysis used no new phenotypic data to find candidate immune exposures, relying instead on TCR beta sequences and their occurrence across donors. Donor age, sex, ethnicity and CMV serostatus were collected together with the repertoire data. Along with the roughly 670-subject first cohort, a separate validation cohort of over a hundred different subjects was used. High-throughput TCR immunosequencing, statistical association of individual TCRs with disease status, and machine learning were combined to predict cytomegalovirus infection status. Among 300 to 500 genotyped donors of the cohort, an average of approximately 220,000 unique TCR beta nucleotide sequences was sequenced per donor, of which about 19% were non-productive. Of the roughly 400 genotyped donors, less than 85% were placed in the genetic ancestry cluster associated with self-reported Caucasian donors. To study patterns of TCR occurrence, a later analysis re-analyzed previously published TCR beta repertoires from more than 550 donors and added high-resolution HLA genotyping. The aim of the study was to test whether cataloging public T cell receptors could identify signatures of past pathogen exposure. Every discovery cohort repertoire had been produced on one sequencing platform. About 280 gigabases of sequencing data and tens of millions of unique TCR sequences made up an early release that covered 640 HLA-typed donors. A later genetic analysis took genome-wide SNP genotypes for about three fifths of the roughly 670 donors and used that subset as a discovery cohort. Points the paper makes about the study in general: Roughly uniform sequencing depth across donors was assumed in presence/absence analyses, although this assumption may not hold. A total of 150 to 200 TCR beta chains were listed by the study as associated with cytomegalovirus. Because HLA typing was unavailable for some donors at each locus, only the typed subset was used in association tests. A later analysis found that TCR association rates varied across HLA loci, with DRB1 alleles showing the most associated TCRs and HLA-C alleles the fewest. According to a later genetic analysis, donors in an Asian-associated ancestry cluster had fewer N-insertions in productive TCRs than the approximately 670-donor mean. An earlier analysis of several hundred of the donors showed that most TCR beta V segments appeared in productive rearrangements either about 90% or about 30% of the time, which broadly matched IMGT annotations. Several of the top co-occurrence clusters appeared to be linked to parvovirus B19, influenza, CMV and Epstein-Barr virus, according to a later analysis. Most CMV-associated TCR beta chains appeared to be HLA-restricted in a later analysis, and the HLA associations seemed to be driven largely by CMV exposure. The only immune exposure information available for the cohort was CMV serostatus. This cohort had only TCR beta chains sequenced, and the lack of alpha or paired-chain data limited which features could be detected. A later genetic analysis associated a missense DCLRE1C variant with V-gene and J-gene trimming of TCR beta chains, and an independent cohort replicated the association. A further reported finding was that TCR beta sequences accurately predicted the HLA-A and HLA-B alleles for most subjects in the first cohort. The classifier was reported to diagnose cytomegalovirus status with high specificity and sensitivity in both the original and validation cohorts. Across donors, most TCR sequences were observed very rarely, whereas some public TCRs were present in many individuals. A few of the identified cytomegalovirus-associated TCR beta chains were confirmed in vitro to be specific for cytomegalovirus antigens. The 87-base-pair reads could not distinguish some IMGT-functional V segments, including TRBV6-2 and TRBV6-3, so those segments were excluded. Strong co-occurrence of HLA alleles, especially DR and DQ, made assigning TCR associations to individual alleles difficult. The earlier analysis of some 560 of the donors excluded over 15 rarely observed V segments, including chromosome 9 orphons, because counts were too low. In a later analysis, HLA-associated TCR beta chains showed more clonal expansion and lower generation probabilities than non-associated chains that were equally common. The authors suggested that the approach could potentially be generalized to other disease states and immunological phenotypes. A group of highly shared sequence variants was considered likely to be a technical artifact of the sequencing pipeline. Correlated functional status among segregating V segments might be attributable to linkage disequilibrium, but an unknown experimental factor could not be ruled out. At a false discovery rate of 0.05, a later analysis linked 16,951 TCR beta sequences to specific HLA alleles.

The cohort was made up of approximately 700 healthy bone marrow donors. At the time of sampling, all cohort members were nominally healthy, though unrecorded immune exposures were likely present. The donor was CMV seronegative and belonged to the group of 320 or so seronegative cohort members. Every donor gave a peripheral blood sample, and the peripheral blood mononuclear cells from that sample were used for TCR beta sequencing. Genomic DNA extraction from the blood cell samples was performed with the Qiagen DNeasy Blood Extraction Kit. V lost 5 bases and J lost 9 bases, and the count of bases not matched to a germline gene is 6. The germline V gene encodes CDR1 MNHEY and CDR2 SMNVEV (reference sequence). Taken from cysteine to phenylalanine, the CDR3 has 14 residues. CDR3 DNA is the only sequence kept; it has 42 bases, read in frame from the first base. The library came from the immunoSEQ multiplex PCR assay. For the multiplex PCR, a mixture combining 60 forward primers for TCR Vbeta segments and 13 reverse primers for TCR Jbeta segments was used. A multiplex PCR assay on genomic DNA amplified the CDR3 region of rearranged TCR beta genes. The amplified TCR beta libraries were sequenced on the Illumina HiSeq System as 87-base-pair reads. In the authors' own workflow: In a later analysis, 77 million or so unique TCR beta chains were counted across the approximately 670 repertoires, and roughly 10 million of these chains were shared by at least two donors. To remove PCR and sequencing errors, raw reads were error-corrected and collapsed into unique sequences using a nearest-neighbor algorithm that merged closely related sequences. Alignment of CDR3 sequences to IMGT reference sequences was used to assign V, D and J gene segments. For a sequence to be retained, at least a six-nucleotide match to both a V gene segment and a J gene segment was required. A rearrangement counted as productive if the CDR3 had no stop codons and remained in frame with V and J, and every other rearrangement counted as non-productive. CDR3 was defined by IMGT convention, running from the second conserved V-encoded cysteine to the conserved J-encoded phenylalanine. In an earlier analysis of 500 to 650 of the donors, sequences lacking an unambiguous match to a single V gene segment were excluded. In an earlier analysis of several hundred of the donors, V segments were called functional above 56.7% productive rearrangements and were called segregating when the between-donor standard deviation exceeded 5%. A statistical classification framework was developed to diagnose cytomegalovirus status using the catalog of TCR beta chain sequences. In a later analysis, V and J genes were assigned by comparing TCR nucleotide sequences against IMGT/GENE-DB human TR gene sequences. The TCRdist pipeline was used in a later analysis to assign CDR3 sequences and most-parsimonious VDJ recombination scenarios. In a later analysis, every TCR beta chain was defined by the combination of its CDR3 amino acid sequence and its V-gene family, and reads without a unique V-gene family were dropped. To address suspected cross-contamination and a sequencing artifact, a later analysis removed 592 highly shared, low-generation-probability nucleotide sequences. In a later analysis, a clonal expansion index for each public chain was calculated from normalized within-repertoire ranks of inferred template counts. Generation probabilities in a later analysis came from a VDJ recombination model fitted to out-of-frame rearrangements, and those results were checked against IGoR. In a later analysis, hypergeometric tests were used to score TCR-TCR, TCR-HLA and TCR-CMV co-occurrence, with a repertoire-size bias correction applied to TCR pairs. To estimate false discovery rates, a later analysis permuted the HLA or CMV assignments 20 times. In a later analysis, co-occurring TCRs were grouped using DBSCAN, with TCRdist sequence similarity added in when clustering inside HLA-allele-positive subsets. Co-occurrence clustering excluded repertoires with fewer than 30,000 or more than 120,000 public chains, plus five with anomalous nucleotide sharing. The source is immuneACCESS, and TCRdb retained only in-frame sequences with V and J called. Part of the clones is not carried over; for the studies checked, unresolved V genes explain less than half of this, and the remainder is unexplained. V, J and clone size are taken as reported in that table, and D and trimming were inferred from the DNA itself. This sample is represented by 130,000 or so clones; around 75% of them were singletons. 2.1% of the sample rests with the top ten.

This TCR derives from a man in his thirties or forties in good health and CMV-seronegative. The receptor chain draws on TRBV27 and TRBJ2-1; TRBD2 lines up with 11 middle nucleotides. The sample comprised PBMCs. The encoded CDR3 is CASSLLAGGSEQFF. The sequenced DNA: TGTGCCAGCAGTCTCCTAGCGGGGGGTAGTGAGCAGTTCTTC.